The rows below give T cell receptor beta chains drawn from one sample of a study of blood T cells in healthy people across ages. TCRdb analysed the 5' RACE reads with MiXCR anew, one entry per CDR3 protein. The table includes 550,000 to 650,000 distinct CDR3 sequences, about 25% detected once. These data also formed part of another study, on T cells of mothers and their children.

The sequenced sample consisted of blood. These receptor sequences come from a boy under 10 years old in good health. Each CDR3 is given with its conserved first and last residue. D genes are given only for firm matches. Rows give clone size only sometimes, using once, few, many, or a class for an expanded clone.

CDR3,DNA,J,V,size,D
CASSQSGLTQETQYF,TGTGCCAGCAGCCAATCGGGACTAACTCAAGAGACCCAGTACTTC,TRBJ2-5,TRBV7-9,once,TRBD2
CAISETSVTNTGELFF,TGTGCCATCAGTGAGACTAGCGTGACGAACACCGGGGAGCTGTTTTTT,TRBJ2-2,TRBV10-3,-,TRBD2
CASSLRSFQETQYF,TGTGCCAGCAGTTTACGGTCCTTCCAGGAGACCCAGTACTTC,TRBJ2-5,TRBV27,-,-
CASSESGRGYTF,TGTGCCAGCAGTGAGTCAGGGCGCGGCTACACCTTC,TRBJ1-2,TRBV25-1,-,-
CSSAAWDPSGTYEQYF,TGCAGCTCTGCCGCCTGGGACCCCTCGGGGACCTACGAGCAGTACTTC,TRBJ2-7,TRBV20-1,few,-
CAISESAGGGYGYTF,TGTGCCATCAGTGAGTCGGCAGGGGGCGGCTATGGCTACACCTTC,TRBJ1-2,TRBV10-3,few,TRBD1
CASSWREFLGYGYTF,TGCGCCAGCAGCTGGCGGGAGTTTTTAGGGTATGGCTACACCTTC,TRBJ1-2,TRBV5-1,many,-
CASSVTSGWLQYNEQFF,TGTGCCAGCAGTGTGACTAGCGGGTGGTTACAATACAATGAGCAGTTCTTC,TRBJ2-1,TRBV12-3/TRBV12-4,few,TRBD2
CASSFGDRGGEAFF,TGTGCCAGCAGTTTCGGAGACAGGGGCGGTGAAGCTTTCTTT,TRBJ1-1,TRBV12-3/TRBV12-4,few,TRBD1
CSVEGGDPLKINYNEQFF,TGCAGCGTTGAAGGTGGAGACCCCCTAAAAATCAACTACAATGAGCAGTTCTTC,TRBJ2-1,TRBV29-1,-,-
CSAGGGESNYGYTF,TGCAGTGCCGGCGGGGGGGAATCTAACTATGGCTACACCTTC,TRBJ1-2,TRBV20-1,-,-
CASSDPGTSGNTIYF,TGTGCCAGCAGTGATCCGGGGACCTCTGGAAACACCATATATTTT,TRBJ1-3,TRBV2,-,-
CASSLVPRGGLWNEQFF,TGTGCCAGCAGCTTAGTCCCACGGGGGGGGCTTTGGAATGAGCAGTTCTTC,TRBJ2-1,TRBV11-2,few,TRBD2
CASSFIPRGKNIQYF,TGTGCCAGCAGTTTTATTCCGAGAGGCAAAAACATTCAGTACTTC,TRBJ2-4,TRBV6-5,many,-
CASSLGAGEHEQYF,TGTGCCAGCAGTTTAGGAGCAGGGGAACACGAGCAGTACTTC,TRBJ2-7,TRBV12-3/TRBV12-4,few,-
CASSQDSGDDGYTF,TGCGCCAGCAGCCAAGATAGTGGGGACGATGGCTACACCTTC,TRBJ1-2,TRBV4-3,few,-
CSVLELVVDEQFF,TGCAGCGTTTTAGAGCTAGTGGTCGATGAGCAGTTCTTC,TRBJ2-1,TRBV29-1,-,-